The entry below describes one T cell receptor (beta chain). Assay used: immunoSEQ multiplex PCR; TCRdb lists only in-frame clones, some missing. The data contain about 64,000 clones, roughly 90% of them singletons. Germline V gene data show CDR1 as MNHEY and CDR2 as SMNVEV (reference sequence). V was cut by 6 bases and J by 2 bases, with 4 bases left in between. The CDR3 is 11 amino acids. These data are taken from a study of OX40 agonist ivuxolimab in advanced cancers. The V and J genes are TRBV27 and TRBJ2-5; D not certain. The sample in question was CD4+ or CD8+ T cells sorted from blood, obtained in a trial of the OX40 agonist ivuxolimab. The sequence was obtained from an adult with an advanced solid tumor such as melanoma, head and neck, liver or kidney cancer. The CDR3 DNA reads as TGTGCCAGCAGCCCTCAAGAGACCCAGTACTTC. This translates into CASSPQETQYF.